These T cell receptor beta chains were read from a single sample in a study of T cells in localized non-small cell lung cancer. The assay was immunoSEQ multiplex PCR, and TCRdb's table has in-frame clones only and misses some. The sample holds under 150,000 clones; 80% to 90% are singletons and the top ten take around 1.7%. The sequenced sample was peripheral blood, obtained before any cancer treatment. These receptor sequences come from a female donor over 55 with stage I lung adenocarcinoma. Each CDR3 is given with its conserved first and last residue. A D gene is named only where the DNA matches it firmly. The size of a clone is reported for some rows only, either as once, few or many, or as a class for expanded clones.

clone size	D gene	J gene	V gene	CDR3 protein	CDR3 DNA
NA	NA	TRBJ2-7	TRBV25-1	CASRKPGRGYEQYF	TGTGCCAGCAGGAAACCTGGGCGGGGATACGAGCAGTACTTC
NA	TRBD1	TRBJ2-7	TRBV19	CASRTQTGSAYEQYF	TGTGCCAGTAGGACCCAGACAGGGAGCGCCTACGAGCAGTACTTC
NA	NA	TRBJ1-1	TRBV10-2	CASTQGRYTEAFF	TGCGCCAGCACGCAGGGCCGCTACACTGAAGCTTTCTTT
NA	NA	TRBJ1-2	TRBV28	CASSPTRRSPNYGYTF	TGTGCCAGCAGTCCCACTCGACGGAGCCCTAACTATGGCTACACCTTC
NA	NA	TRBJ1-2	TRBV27	CASSPGGGYGYTF	TGTGCCAGCAGTCCCGGCGGGGGCTATGGCTACACCTTC
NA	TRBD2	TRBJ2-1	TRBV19	CASSPPGLAYNEQFF	TGTGCCAGTTCCCCACCGGGACTAGCGTACAATGAGCAGTTCTTC
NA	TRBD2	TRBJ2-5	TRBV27	CASSSASGGRGTQYF	TGTGCCAGCAGTTCGGCTAGCGGGGGGAGAGGGACCCAGTACTTC
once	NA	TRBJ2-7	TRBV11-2	CASSLDRYEQYF	TGTGCCAGCAGCTTAGATCGCTACGAGCAGTACTTC
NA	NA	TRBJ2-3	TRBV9	CASSVEAVHTQYF	TGTGCCAGCAGCGTGGAGGCGGTACATACGCAGTATTTT
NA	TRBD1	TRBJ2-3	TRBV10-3	CAIRKGQPSTDTQYF	TGTGCCATCAGGAAGGGACAGCCTAGCACAGATACGCAGTATTTT
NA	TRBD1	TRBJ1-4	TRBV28	CASSRDRVAEKLFF	TGTGCCAGCAGTCGTGACAGGGTGGCTGAAAAACTGTTTTTT
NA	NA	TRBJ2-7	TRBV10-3	CAISDPLDPNQYF	TGTGCCATCAGTGACCCGCTGGACCCTAACCAGTACTTC
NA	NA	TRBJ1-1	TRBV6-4	CASSEAGGGTEAFF	TGTGCCAGCAGTGAGGCCGGCGGGGGCACTGAAGCTTTCTTT
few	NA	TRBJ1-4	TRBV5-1	CASSLGNRGPNEKLFF	TGCGCCAGCAGCTTGGGAAACCGGGGTCCGAATGAAAAACTGTTTTTT
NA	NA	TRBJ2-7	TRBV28	CASSILRVYEQYF	TGTGCCAGCAGTATTCTGAGGGTCTACGAGCAGTACTTC
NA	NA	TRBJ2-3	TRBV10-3	CAISSGPTDTQYF	TGTGCCATCAGTAGCGGACCCACAGATACGCAGTATTTT
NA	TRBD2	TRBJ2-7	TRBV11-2	CASSLTGLAGEAQYF	TGTGCCAGCAGCTTGACCGGACTAGCGGGAGAAGCTCAGTACTTC
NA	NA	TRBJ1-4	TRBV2	CASYSPIANEKLFF	TGTGCCAGCTATTCCCCGATAGCTAATGAAAAACTGTTTTTT
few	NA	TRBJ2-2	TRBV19	CASSTSREGFTGELFF	TGTGCCAGTAGTACGTCTCGAGAGGGGTTCACCGGGGAGCTGTTTTTT
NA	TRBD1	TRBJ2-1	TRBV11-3	CASSLAGTASYNEQFF	TGTGCCAGCAGCTTAGCTGGGACAGCCTCCTACAATGAGCAGTTCTTC
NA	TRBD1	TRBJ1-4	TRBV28	CASSSGQAGEKLFF	TGTGCCAGCAGTTCGGGACAGGCGGGGGAAAAACTGTTTTTT
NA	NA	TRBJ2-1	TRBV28	CASGAPDNEQFF	TGTGCCAGCGGAGCGCCGGACAATGAGCAGTTCTTC
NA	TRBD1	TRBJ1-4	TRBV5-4	CASSWGTGPNEKLFF	TGTGCCAGCAGCTGGGGGACAGGTCCTAATGAAAAACTGTTTTTT
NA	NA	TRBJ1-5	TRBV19	CATRGGDSNQPQHF	TGTGCCACCCGGGGCGGTGATAGCAATCAGCCCCAGCATTTT
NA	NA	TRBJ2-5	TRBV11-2	CASSKGQGGETQYF	TGTGCCAGCAGCAAGGGGCAGGGCGGTGAGACCCAGTACTTC
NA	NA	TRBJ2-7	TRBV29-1	CSVRTDYEQYF	TGCAGCGTCAGGACAGACTACGAGCAGTACTTC
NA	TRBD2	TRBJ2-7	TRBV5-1	CASSLTSGRAYEQYF	TGCGCCAGCAGCTTGACTAGCGGGAGGGCCTACGAGCAGTACTTC
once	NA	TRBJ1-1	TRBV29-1	CSVDPGAGEAFF	TGCAGCGTCGACCCGGGGGCCGGCGAAGCTTTCTTT
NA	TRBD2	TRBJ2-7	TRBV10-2	CASGLVNIHEQYF	TGCGCCAGCGGACTAGTCAATATCCACGAGCAGTACTTC
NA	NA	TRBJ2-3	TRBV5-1	CASSLQVTDTQYF	TGCGCCAGCAGCTTGCAGGTGACAGATACGCAGTATTTT
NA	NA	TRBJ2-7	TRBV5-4	CASSYRQARVPEQYF	TGTGCCAGCAGCTACCGACAGGCCCGTGTCCCCGAGCAGTACTTC
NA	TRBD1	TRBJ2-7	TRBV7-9	CASSSLLGTGDEQYF	TGTGCCAGCAGCTCACTCCTCGGGACAGGGGACGAGCAGTACTTC
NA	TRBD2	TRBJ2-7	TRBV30	CAWTTSGSGEQYF	TGTGCCTGGACCACTAGCGGGTCGGGCGAGCAGTACTTC
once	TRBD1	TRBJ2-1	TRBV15	CATGQGNGEQFF	TGTGCCACCGGACAGGGGAACGGTGAGCAGTTCTTC
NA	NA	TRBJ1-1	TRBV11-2	CASSLQGYTEAFF	TGTGCCAGCAGCTTACAGGGTTATACTGAAGCTTTCTTT
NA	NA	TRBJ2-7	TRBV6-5	CASGTGSEQYF	TGTGCCAGCGGAACAGGCTCCGAGCAGTACTTC
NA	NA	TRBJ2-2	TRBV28	CASTLGTQNTGELFF	TGTGCCAGCACCTTGGGGACTCAGAACACCGGGGAGCTGTTTTTT
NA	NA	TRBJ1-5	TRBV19	CASSIAGYQPQHF	TGTGCCAGTAGTATAGCGGGGTATCAGCCCCAGCATTTT
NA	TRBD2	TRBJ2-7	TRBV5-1	CASSLVGAGEEQYF	TGCGCCAGCAGCTTGGTTGGAGCGGGGGAAGAGCAGTACTTC
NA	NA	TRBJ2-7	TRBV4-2	CASSQTTAGTEQYF	TGTGCCAGCAGCCAAACTACAGCAGGGACCGAGCAGTACTTC
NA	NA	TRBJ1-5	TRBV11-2	CASSLDGGSNQPQHF	TGTGCCAGCAGCTTAGATGGCGGAAGCAATCAGCCCCAGCATTTT
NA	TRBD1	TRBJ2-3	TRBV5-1	CASRAGGSWTDTQYF	TGCGCCAGCAGGGCAGGGGGCAGTTGGACAGATACGCAGTATTTT
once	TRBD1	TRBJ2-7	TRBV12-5	CASGLVTGEKYEQYF	TGTGCTAGTGGTTTGGTAACAGGGGAAAAGTACGAGCAGTACTTC
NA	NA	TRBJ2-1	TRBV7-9	CASSSTTGVSYNEQFF	TGTGCCAGCAGCTCCACTACGGGGGTCTCCTACAATGAGCAGTTCTTC
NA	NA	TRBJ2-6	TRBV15	CATSRDLERSSGANVLTF	TGTGCCACCAGCAGAGATTTGGAACGCAGCTCTGGGGCCAACGTCCTGACTTTC
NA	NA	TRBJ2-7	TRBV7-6	CASSLTDFQLSSYEQYF	TGTGCCAGCAGCTTAACCGATTTTCAACTAAGCTCCTACGAGCAGTACTTC
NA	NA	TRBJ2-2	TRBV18	CASSPPRREENGELFF	TGTGCCAGCTCACCCCCCAGGAGGGAAGAGAACGGGGAGCTGTTTTTT
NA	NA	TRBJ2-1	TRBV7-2	CASSLANGREQFF	TGTGCCAGCAGCTTGGCGAACGGGCGTGAGCAGTTCTTC
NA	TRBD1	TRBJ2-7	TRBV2	CASRQRDSKNYEQYF	TGTGCCAGCCGTCAACGGGACAGCAAAAACTACGAGCAGTACTTC
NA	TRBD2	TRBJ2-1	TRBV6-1	CASRPTGGTDEQFF	TGTGCCAGCCGCCCCACGGGAGGGACGGATGAGCAGTTCTTC
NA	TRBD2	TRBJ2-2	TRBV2	CASSELERGGELFF	TGTGCCAGCAGTGAGTTGGAGCGGGGCGGGGAGCTGTTTTTT
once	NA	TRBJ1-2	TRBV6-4	CASSDLAAISTHQTYGYTF	TGTGCCAGCAGTGACTTAGCCGCGATTAGTACACACCAGACCTATGGCTACACCTTC
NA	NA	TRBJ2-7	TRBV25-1	CASSDTSGSYEQYF	TGTGCCAGCAGTGACACGTCTGGCTCCTACGAGCAGTACTTC
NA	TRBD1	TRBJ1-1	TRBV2	CASQDRRKAFF	TGTGCCAGCCAGGACAGGCGGAAGGCTTTCTTT